This entry lists 10 T cell receptor beta chains sequenced from one sample in a study of cytomegalovirus exposure and HLA in healthy donors listed by TCRdb under 2017. Receptor libraries were prepared by the immunoSEQ multiplex PCR assay. The multiplex PCR relied on a mix of 60 forward primers for TCR Vbeta segments and 13 reverse primers for TCR Jbeta segments. The clones in this table, taken by TCRdb from immuneACCESS, are in-frame only. Not every clone is retained; where verified, under half of the shortfall comes from an unresolved V gene, and the cause of the rest is unknown. In all, the sample holds approximately 170,000 clones, and more than 65% of those were seen once. The ten largest clones capture 1.3% of the sample. The sample taken for sequencing was PBMCs. All receptors come from a man aged 45-60 years in good health and CMV-seropositive.

The V call is TRBV9, the J call TRBJ1-2; maybe TRBD1 (6 bases). Germline loops: CDR1 SGDLS, CDR2 YYNGEE. The CDR3 has 12 residues. Trimming stripped 0 bases from V and 9 bases from J, with 9 bases between. The chain's CDR3 is CASSVEGVSYTF. In nucleotides, the CDR3 is TGTGCCAGCAGCGTAGAGGGGGTCAGCTACACCTTC.

The CDR3 sequence: CASSLVGDRASPLHF. CDR3 bases: TGCGCCAGCAGCTTGGTGGGGGACAGGGCTTCACCCCTCCACTTT. The chain carries TRBV5-1 and TRBJ1-6; TRBD1 agrees at 9 bases. Germline V lookup: CDR1 SGHRS, CDR2 YFSETQ. The CDR3 sequence is 15 residues long. The trim removed 0 bases at V and 9 bases at J, leaving 4 bases unmatched.

J is TRBJ1-2 and V is TRBV6-5, with 7 bases matching TRBD1. This CDR3 has 13 amino acids. Germline loops: CDR1 MNHEY, CDR2 SVGAGI. The V and J ends lost 6 bases and 6 bases, in that order; junction bases with no gene match: 7. In DNA, the CDR3 is TGTGCCAGCAGCCAGAGACAGGGCCATGGCTACACCTTC. Amino acid sequence: CASSQRQGHGYTF.

This chain joins TRBV28 and TRBJ2-6, with 9 positions matching TRBD1. Germline-derived CDR1 and CDR2 are MDHEN and SYDVKM. The J segment lost 0 bases and the V segment lost 5 bases, leaving 8 bases of the junction unmatched. The CDR3 is made up of 18 amino acids. CDR3 in DNA: TGTGCCAGCAGTCAACGGACAGGGGTCAGCTCTGGGGCCAACGTCCTGACTTTC. It specifies CASSQRTGVSSGANVLTF.

This chain joins TRBV7-2 and TRBJ2-2, with 8 bases identical to TRBD2. The germline V gene has CDR1 SGHTA and CDR2 FQGNSA. J was trimmed by 5 bases and V by 1 base; bases with no gene match: 3. The CDR3 runs 15 residues. The CDR3 loop reads CASSLVAGWTGELFF. CDR3 sequence (DNA): TGTGCCAGCAGCTTAGTAGCGGGGTGGACCGGGGAGCTGTTTTTT.

This chain uses TRBV7-2 with TRBJ2-6; TRBD1 might be the D (6 bases). The CDR3 spans 15 residues. Germline assignment: CDR1 SGHTA and CDR2 FQGNSA. V lost 4 bases and J lost 2, with 9 bases in between. The CDR3 reads CASSWGQAGANVLTF. CDR3 coding DNA: TGTGCCAGCAGCTGGGGGCAAGCTGGGGCCAACGTCCTGACTTTC. The full variable domain, in which reference TRBV7-2 and TRBJ2-6 provide the parts outside the CDR3, is GAGVSQSPSNKVTEKGKDVELRCDPISGHTALYWYRQSLGQGLEFLIYFQGNSAPDKSGLPSDRFSAERTGGSVSTLTIQRTQQEDSAVYLCASSWGQAGANVLTFGAGSRLTVL.

In nucleotides, the CDR3 is TGTGCCAGCAGCTCTCCCTTAGAGGGTGGAGAGACCCAGTACTTC. Translation gives CASSSPLEGGETQYF. The chain is built from TRBV5-4 and TRBJ2-5; tentative D call: TRBD2 (5 bases). This CDR3 has 15 amino acids. V lost 3 bases to trimming and J lost 4 bases, with 16 bases between them. The germline V gene encodes CDR1 SGHNT and CDR2 YYREEE (reference sequence). Full variable domain (outside the CDR3, taken from reference TRBV5-4 and TRBJ2-5): ETGVTQSPTHLIKTRGQQVTLRCSSQSGHNTVSWYQQALGQGPQFIFQYYREEENGRGNFPPRFSGLQFPNYSSELNVNALELDDSALYLCASSSPLEGGETQYFGPGTRLLVL.

The table lists this clone with a count of one. This chain uses TRBV9 with TRBJ2-2; unclear D gene. Germline CDR1 is SGDLS and CDR2 is YYNGEE. V was shortened by 0 bases and J by 8 bases, with 8 bases between the two germline ends. The CDR3 length is 13 residues. Here the CDR3 reads CASSVATEGELFF. Here the CDR3 DNA reads TGTGCCAGCAGCGTAGCTACCGAGGGGGAGCTGTTTTTT.

This clone came up once. This chain uses TRBV9 with TRBJ2-3; 13 nucleotides agree with TRBD2. CDR1 is SGDLS and CDR2 is YYNGEE in the germline V gene. Trimming removed 7 bases from V and 4 bases from J; junction bases left unmatched: 6. The CDR3 sequence is 15 residues long. The CDR3 nucleotides are TGTGCCAGCTCCAGGACTAGCGGGAGCGCAGATACGCAGTATTTT. Its translation is CASSRTSGSADTQYF. Full variable domain (rest looked up from reference TRBV9 and TRBJ2-3): DSGVTQTPKHLITATGQRVTLRCSPRSGDLSVYWYQQSLDQGLQFLIQYYNGEERAKGNILERFSAQQFPDLHSELNLSSLELGDSALYFCASSRTSGSADTQYFGPGTRLTVL.

The chain uses TRBV10-3 and TRBJ2-1; 12 nucleotides align to TRBD2. This CDR3 has 14 amino acids. Germline values: CDR1 ENHRY, CDR2 SYGVKD. V lost 7 bases, J lost 6 bases, and 4 bases stayed unmatched. In DNA form, the CDR3 reads TGTGCCATCACGTCTAGCGGGAGGGTCAATGAGCAGTTCTTC. It yields the protein CAITSSGRVNEQFF.